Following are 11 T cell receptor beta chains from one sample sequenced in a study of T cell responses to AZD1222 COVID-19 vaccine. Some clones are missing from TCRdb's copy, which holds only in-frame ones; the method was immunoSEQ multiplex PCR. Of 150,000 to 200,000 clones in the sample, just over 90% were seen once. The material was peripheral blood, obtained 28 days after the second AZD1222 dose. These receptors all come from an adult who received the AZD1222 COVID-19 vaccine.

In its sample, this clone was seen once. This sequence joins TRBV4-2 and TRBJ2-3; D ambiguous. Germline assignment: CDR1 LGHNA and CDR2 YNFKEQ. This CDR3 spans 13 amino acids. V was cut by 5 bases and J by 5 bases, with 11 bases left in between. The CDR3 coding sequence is TGTGCCAGCAGCGAAGTGGAGTTAGATACGCAGTATTTT. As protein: CASSEVELDTQYF.

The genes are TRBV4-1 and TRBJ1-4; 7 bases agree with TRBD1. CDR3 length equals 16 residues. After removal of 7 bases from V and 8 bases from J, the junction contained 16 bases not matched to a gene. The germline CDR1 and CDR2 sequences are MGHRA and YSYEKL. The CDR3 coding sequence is TGCGCCAGCACCGCATCAGGGGGGGCAGGATGGGAAAAACTGTTTTTT. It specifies CASTASGGAGWEKLFF.

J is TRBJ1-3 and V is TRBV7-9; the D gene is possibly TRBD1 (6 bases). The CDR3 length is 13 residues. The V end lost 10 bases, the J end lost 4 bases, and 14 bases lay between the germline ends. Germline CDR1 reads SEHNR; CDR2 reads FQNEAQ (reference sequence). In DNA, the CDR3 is TGTGCCATCCTCAGGGGCACCGGAAACACCATATATTTT. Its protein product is CAILRGTGNTIYF.

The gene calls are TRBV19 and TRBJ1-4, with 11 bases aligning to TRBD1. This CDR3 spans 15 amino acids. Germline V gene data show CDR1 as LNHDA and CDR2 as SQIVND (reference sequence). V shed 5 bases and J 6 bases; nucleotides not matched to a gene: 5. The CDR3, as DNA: TGTGCCAGTAGTGCGGGACAGGGGGTCGATGAAAAACTGTTTTTT. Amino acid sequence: CASSAGQGVDEKLFF.

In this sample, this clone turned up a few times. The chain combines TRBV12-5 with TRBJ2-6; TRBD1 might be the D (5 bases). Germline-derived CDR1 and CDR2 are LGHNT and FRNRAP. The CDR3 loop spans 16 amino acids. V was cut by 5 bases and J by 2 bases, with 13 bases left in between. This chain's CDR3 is CASGGKQGTGANVLTF. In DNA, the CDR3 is TGTGCTAGTGGTGGCAAGCAGGGAACTGGGGCCAACGTCCTGACTTTC. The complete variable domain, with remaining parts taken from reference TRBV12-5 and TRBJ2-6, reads DARVTQTPRHKVTEMGQEVTMRCQPILGHNTVFWYRQTMMQGLELLAYFRNRAPLDDSGMPKDRFSAEMPDATLATLKIQPSEPRDSAVYFCASGGKQGTGANVLTFGAGSRLTVL.

The DNA of the CDR3 is TGTGCCAGCAGCTTGGCCGGCCGATCAAGCTATGGCTACACCTTC. This encodes CASSLAGRSSYGYTF. The chain combines TRBV5-6 with TRBJ1-2; no definite D call. The CDR3 contains 15 residues. The V and J ends lost 0 bases and 4 bases respectively, with 13 bases between them. CDR1 and CDR2 (germline): SGHDT, YYEEEE.

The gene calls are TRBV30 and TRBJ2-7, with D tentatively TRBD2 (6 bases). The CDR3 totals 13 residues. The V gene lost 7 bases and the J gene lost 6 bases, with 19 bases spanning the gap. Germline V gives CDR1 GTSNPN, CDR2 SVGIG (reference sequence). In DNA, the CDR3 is TGTGCCTTTGGCGGGGAGGAATCTCCCGAGCAGTACTTC. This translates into CAFGGEESPEQYF.

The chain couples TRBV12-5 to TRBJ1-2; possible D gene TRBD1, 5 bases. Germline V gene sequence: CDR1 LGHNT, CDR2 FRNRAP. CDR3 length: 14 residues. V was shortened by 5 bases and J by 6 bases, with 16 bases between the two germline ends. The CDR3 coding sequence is TGTGCTAGTGGTATCGGGGGAGTCCCCAATGGCTACACCTTC. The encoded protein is CASGIGGVPNGYTF.

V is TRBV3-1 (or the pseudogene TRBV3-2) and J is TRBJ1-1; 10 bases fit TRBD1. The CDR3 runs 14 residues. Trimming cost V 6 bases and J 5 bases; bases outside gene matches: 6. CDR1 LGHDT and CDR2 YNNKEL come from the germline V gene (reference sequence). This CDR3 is CASSWDRGSTEAFF. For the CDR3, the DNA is TGTGCCAGCAGTTGGGACAGGGGCTCTACTGAAGCTTTCTTT.

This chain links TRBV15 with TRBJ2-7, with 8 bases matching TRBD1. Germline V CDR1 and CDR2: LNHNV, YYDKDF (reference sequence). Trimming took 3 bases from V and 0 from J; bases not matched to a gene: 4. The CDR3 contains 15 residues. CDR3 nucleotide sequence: TGTGCCACCAGCAGGGGGACAGGTAACTCCTACGAGCAGTACTTC. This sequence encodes CATSRGTGNSYEQYF.

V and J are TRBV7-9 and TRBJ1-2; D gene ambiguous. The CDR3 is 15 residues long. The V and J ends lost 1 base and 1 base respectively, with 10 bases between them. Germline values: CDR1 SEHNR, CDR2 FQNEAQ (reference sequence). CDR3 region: CASSLGGGLNYGYTF. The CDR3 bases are TGTGCCAGCAGCTTAGGAGGCGGCCTTAACTATGGCTACACCTTC.